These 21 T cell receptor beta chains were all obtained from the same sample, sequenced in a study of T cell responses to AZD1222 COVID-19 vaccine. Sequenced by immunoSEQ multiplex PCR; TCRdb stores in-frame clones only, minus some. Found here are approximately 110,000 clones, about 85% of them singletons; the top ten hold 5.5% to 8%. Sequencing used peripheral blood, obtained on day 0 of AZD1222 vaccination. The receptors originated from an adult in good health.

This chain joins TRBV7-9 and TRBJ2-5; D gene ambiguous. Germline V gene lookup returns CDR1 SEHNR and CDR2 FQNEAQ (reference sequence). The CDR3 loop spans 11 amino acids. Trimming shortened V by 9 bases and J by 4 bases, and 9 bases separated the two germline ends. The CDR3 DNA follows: TGTGCCAGTCAAATCTCAGAGACCCAGTACTTC. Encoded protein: CASQISETQYF.

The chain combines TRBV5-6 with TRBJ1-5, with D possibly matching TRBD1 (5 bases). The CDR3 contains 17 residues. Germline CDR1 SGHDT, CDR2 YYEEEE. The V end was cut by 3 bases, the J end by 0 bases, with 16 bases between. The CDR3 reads CASSWGGAHYSNQPQHF. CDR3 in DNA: TGTGCCAGCAGCTGGGGTGGGGCCCACTATAGCAATCAGCCCCAGCATTTT.

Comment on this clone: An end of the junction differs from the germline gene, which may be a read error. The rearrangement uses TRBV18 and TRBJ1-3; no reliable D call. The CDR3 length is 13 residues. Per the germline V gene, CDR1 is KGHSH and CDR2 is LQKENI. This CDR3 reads CASSPAIDTSLSF. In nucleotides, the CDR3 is TGTGCCAGCTCACCAGCTATAGACACTTCCTTATCCTTT.

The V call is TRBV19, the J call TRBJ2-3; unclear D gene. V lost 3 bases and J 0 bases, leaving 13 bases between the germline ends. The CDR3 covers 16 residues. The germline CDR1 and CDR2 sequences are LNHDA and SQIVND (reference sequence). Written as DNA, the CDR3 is TGTGCCAGTAGTATGATCGGGCTCCTTAGCACAGATACGCAGTATTTT. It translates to CASSMIGLLSTDTQYF. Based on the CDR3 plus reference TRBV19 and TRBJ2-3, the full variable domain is DGGITQSPKYLFRKEGQNVTLSCEQNLNHDAMYWYRQDPGQGLRLIYYSQIVNDFQKGDIAEGYSVSREKKESFPLTVTSAQKNPTAFYLCASSMIGLLSTDTQYFGPGTRLTVL.

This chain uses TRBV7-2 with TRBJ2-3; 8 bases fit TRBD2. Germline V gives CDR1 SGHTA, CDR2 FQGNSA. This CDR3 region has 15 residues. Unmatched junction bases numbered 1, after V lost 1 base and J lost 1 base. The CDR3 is CASSLGAGGTDTQYF. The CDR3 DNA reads TGTGCCAGCAGCTTAGGAGCGGGGGGCACAGATACGCAGTATTTT.

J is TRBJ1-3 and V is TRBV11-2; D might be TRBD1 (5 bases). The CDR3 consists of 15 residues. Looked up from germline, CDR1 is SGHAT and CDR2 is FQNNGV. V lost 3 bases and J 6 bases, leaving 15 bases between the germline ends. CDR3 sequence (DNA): TGTGCCAGCAGCTTTAGCTTCTCGACAGCAAACACCATATATTTT. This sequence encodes CASSFSFSTANTIYF.

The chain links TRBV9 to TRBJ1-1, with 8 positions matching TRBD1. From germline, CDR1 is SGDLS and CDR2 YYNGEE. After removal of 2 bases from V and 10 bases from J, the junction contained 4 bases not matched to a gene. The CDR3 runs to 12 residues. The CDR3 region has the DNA TGTGCCAGCAGCGTGTACAGGGGGGGAGCTTTCTTT. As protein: CASSVYRGGAFF.

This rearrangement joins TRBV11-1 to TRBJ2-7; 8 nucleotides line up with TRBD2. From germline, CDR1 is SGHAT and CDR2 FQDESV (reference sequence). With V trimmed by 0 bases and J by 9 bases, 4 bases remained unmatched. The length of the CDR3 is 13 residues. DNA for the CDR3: TGTGCCAGCAGCTTAGCAGGACTAGCTATGCAGTACTTC. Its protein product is CASSLAGLAMQYF.

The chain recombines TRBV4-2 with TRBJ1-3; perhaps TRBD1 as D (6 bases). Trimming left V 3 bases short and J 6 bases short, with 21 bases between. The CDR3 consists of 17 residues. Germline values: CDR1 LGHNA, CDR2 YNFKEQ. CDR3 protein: CASSHGAGDSWENTIYF. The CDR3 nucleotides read TGTGCCAGCAGCCATGGCGCAGGGGATTCGTGGGAAAACACCATATATTTT.

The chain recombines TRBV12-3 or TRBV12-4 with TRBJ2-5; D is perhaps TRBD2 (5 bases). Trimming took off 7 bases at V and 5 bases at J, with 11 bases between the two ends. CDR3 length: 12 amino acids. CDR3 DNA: TGTGCCAGCAATTCCGGGGAGGAGACCCAGTACTTC. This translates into CASNSGEETQYF.

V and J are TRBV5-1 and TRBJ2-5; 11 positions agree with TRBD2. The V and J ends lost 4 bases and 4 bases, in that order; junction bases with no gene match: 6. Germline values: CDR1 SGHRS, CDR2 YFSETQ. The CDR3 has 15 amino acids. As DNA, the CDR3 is TGCGCCAGCAGCAATAGCGGGGGGGCACCAGAGACCCAGTACTTC. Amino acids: CASSNSGGAPETQYF.

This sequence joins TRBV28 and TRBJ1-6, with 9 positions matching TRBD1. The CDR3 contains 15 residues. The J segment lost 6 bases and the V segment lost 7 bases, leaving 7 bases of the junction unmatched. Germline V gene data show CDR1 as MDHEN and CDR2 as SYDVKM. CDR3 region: CASMTGGSGNSPLHF. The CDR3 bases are TGTGCCAGCATGACAGGGGGGAGTGGTAATTCACCCCTCCACTTT.

Written as DNA, the CDR3 is TGTGCCAGCAGCGGCGCTCTGGGAGGAAACACCATATATTTT. It is translated as CASSGALGGNTIYF. V and J are TRBV5-4 and TRBJ1-3, with D unresolved. This CDR3 has 14 residues. Germline lookup yields CDR1 SGHNT and CDR2 YYREEE (reference sequence). Trimming removed 4 bases from V and 4 bases from J, with 12 bases in between.

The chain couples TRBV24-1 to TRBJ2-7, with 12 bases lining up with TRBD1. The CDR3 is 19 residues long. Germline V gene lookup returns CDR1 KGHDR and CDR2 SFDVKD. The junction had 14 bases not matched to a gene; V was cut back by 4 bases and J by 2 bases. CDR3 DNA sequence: TGTGCCACCAGTGACCCGGGGACAGGGGGCTCGTCAATCCCCTACGAGCAGTACTTC. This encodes CATSDPGTGGSSIPYEQYF.

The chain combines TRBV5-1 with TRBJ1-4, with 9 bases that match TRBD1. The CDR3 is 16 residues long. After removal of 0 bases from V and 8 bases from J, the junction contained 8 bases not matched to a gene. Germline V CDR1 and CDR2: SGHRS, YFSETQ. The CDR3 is CASSLEGQGASEKLFF. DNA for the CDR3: TGCGCCAGCAGCTTGGAGGGACAGGGAGCTAGCGAAAAACTGTTTTTT.

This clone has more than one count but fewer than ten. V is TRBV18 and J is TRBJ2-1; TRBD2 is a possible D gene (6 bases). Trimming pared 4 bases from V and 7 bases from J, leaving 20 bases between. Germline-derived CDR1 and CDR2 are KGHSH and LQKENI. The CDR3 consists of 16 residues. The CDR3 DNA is TGTGCCAGCTCACGCTCCGGCGGGACCCTGGGGAATGAGCAGTTCTTC. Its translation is CASSRSGGTLGNEQFF.

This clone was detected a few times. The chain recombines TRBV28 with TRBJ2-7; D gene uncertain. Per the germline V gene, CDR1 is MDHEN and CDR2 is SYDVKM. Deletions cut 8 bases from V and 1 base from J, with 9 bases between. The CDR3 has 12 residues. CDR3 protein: CASGTDSYEQYF. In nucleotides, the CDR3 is TGTGCCAGCGGTACGGATTCCTACGAGCAGTACTTC. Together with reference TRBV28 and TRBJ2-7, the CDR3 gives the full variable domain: DVKVTQSSRYLVKRTGEKVFLECVQDMDHENMFWYRQDPGLGLRLIYFSYDVKMKEKGDIPEGYSVSREKKERFSLILESASTNQTSMYLCASGTDSYEQYFGPGTRLTVT.

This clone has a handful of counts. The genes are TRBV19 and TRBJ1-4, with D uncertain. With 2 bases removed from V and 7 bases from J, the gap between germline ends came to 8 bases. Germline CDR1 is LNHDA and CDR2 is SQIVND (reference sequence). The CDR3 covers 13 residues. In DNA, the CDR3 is TGTGCCAGTAGTATACGGCTAAGTGAAAAACTGTTTTTT. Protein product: CASSIRLSEKLFF.

CDR3 sequence: CASSRHTIQNQPQHF. The CDR3 DNA is TGTGCCAGCAGCCGCCACACCATACAAAATCAGCCCCAGCATTTT. The chain recombines TRBV28 with TRBJ1-5; D is unclear. V was pared by 6 bases and J by 4 bases, with 16 bases between. This CDR3 is built from 15 residues. The germline V gene has CDR1 MDHEN and CDR2 SYDVKM.

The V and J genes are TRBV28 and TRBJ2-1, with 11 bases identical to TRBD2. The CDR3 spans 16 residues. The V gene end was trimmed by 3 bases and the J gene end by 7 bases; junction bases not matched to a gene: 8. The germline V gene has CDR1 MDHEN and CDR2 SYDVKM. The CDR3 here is CASSFPRLAGNNEQFF. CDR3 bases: TGTGCCAGCAGTTTCCCAAGACTAGCGGGGAATAATGAGCAGTTCTTC.

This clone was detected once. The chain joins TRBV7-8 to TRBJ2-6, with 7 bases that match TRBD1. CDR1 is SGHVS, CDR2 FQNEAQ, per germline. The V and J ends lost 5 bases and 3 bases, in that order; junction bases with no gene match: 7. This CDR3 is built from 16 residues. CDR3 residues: CASSQQTGFGANVLTF. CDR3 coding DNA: TGTGCCAGCAGCCAACAGACAGGGTTTGGGGCCAACGTCCTGACTTTC.